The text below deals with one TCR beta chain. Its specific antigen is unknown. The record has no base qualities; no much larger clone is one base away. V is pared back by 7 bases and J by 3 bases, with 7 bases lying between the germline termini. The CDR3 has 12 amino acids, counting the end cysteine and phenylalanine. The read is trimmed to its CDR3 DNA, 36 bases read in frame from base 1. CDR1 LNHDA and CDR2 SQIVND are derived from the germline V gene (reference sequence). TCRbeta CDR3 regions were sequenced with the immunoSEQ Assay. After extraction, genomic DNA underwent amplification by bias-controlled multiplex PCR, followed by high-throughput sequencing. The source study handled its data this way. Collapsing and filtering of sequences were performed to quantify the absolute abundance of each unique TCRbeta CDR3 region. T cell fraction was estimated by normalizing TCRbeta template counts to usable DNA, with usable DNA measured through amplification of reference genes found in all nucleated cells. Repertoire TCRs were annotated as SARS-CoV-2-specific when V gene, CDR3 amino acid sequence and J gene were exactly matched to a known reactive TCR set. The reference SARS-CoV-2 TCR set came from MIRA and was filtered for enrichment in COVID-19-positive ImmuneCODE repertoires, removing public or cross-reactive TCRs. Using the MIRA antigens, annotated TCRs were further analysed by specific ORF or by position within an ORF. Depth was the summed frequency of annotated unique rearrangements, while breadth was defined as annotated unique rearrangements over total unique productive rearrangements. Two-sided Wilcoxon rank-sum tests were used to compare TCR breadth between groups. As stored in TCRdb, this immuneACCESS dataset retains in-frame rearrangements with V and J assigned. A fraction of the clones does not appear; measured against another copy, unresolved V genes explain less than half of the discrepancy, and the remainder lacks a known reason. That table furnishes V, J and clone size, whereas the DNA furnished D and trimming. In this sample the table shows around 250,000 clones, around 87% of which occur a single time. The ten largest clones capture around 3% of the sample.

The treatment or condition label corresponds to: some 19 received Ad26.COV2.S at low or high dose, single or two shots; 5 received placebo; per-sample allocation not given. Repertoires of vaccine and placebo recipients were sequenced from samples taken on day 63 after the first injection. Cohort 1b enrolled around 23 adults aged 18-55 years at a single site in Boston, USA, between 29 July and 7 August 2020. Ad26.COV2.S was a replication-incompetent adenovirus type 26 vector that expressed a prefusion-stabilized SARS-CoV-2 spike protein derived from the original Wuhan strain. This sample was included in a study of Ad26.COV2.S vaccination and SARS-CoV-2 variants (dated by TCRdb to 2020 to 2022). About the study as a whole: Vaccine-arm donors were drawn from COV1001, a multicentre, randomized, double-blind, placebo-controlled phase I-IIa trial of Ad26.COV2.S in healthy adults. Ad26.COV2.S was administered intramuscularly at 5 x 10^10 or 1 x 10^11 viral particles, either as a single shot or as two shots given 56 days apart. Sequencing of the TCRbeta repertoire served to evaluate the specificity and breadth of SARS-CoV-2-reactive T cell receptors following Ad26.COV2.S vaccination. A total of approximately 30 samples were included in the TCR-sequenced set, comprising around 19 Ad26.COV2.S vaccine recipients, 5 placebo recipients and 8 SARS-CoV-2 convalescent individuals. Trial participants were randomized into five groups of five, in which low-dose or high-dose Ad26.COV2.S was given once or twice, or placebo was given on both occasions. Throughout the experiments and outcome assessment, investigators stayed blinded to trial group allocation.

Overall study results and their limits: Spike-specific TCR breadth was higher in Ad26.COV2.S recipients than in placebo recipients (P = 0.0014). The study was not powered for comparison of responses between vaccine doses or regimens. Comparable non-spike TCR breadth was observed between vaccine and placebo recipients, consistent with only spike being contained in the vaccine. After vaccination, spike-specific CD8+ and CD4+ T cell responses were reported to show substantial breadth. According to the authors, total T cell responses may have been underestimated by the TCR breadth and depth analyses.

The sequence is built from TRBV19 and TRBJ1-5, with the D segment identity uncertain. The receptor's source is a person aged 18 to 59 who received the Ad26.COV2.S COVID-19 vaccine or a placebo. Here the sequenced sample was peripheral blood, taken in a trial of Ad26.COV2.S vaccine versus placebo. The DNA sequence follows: TGTGCCAGTAACCTTCCCAATCAGCCCCAGCATTTT. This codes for CASNLPNQPQHF. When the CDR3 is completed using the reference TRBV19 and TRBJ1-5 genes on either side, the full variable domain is DGGITQSPKYLFRKEGQNVTLSCEQNLNHDAMYWYRQDPGQGLRLIYYSQIVNDFQKGDIAEGYSVSREKKESFPLTVTSAQKNPTAFYLCASNLPNQPQHFGDGTRLSIL.